This TCR beta chain appears in the sequencing data of a study of CD8+ T cells in alopecia areata. Findings of the study overall: More clonal than normal scalp was lesional scalp, particularly alopecia totalis/universalis. With patients, TCR sharing proved less clear than in mice, a difference possibly related to HLA.

Germline V gene sequence: CDR1 SGHDN, CDR2 FVKESK. There are 18 residues in the CDR3. The V gene end was trimmed by 0 bases and the J gene end by 0 bases; junction bases not matched to a gene: 6. Lesional scalp tissue (obtained by punch biopsy) and peripheral blood were collected from alopecia areata patients. Sorted populations comprised CD4+ and CD8+ T cells obtained from PBMCs. RNA extraction was followed by reverse transcription into cDNA, which acted as the sequencing template. Clones were sequenced by immunoSEQ multiplex PCR, and TCRdb holds only the in-frame ones, with some missing. This sample has approximately 65,000 clones, with about 44% found just once. This clone appeared a few times. Its matching antigen is unknown.

The clonotype originates from a human donor with alopecia areata. The chain is built from TRBV14 and TRBJ2-3; the match to TRBD2 covers 10 bases. The sequencing here drew on CD8+ T cells sorted from blood, taken at week 0. CDR3 protein: CASSQDGRLAGSTDTQYF. CDR3 in DNA: TGTGCCAGCAGCCAAGATGGTCGACTAGCGGGCAGCACAGATACGCAGTATTTT.